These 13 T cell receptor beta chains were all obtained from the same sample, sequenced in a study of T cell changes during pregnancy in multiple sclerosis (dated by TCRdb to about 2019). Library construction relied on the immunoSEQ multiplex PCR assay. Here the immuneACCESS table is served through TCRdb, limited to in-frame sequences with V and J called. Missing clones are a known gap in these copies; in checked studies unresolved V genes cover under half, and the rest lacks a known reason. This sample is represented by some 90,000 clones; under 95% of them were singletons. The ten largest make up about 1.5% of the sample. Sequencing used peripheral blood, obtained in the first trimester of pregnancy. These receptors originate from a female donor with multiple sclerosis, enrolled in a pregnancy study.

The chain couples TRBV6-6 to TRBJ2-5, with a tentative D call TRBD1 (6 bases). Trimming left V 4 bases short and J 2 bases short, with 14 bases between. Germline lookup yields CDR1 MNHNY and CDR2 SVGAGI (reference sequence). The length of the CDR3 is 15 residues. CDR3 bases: TGTGCCAGCAGTTGGGACATGGGGCCGCAAGAGACCCAGTACTTC. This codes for CASSWDMGPQETQYF.

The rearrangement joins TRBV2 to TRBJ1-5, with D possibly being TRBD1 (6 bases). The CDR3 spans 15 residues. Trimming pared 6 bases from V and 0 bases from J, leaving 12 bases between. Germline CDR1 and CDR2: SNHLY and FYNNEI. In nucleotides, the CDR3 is TGTGCCAGCAGGAAACAGGGTTCTAGCAATCAGCCCCAGCATTTT. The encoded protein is CASRKQGSSNQPQHF.

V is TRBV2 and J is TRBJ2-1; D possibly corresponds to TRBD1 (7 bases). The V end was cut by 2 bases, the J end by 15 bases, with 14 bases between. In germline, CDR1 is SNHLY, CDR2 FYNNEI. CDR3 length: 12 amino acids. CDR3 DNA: TGTGCCAGCAGTGAACAGGCAGGGGGGCTGTTCTTC. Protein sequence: CASSEQAGGLFF. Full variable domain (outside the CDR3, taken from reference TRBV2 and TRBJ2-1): EPEVTQTPSHQVTQMGQEVILRCVPISNHLYFYWYRQILGQKVEFLVSFYNNEISEKSEIFDDQFSVERPDGSNFTLKIRSTKLEDSAMYFCASSEQAGGLFFGPGTRLTVL.

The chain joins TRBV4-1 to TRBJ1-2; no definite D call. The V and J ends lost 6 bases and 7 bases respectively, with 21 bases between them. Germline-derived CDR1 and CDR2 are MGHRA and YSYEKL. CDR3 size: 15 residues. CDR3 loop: CASRSLGGRDGGYTF. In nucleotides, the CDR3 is TGCGCCAGCAGATCCTTAGGAGGTCGAGACGGTGGCTACACCTTC.

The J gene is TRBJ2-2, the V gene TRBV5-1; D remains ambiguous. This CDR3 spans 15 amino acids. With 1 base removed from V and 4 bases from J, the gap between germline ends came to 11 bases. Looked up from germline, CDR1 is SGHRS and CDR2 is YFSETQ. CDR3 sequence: CASSLYEHRTGELFF. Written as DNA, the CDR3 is TGCGCCAGCAGCTTGTATGAACACCGCACCGGGGAGCTGTTTTTT.

The CDR3 loop is CASSPSRGAKNIQYF. Written as DNA, the CDR3 is TGTGCCAGCAGCCCCAGTAGAGGAGCCAAAAACATTCAGTACTTC. This sequence joins TRBV7-9 and TRBJ2-4; D remains ambiguous. V lost 5 bases to trimming and J lost 0 bases, with 11 bases between them. Germline-derived CDR1 and CDR2 are SEHNR and FQNEAQ (reference sequence). The CDR3 totals 15 residues.

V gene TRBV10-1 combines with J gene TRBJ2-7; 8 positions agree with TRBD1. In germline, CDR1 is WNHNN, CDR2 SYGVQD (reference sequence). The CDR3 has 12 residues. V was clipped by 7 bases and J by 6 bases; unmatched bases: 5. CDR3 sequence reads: CASTQGASEQYF. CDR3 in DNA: TGCGCCAGCACCCAGGGGGCGAGCGAGCAGTACTTC.

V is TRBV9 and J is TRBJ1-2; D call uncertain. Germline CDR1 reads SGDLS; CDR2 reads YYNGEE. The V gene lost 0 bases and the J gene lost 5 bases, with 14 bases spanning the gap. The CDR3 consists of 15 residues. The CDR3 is CASSVEEAALYGYTF. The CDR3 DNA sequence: TGTGCCAGCAGCGTAGAGGAGGCAGCTTTATATGGCTACACCTTC.

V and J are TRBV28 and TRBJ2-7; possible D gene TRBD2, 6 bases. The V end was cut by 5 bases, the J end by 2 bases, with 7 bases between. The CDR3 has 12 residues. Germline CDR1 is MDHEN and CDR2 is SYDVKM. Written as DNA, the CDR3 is TGTGCCAGCAGTACGGGGGCCTACGAGCAGTACTTC. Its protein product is CASSTGAYEQYF. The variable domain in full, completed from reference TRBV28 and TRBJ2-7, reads DVKVTQSSRYLVKRTGEKVFLECVQDMDHENMFWYRQDPGLGLRLIYFSYDVKMKEKGDIPEGYSVSREKKERFSLILESASTNQTSMYLCASSTGAYEQYFGPGTRLTVT.

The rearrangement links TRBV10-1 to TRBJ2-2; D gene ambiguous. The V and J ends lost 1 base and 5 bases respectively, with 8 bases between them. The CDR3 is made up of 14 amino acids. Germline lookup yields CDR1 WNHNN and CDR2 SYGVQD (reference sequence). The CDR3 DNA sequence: TGCGCCAGCAGTGAGTTGGCAGAAACCGGGGAGCTGTTTTTT. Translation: CASSELAETGELFF.

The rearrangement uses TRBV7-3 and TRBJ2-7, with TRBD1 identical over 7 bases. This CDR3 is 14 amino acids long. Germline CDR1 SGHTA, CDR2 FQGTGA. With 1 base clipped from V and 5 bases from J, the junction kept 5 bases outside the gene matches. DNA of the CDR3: TGTGCCAGCAGCTTAATGGGTCAGGGGGACGAGCAGTACTTC. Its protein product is CASSLMGQGDEQYF.

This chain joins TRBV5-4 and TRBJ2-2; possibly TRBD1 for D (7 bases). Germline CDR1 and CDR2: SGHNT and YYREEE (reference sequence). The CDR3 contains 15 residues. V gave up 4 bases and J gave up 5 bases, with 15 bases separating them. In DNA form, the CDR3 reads TGTGCCAGCAGCATCGACAGGGCGGGGACCGGGGAGCTGTTTTTT. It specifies CASSIDRAGTGELFF.

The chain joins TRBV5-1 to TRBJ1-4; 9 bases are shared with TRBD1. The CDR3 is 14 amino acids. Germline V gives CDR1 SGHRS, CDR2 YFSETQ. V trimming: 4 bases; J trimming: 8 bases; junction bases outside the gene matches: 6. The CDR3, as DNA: TGCGCCAGCAGCCAACGACAGGGGGGGGAAAAACTGTTTTTT. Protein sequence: CASSQRQGGEKLFF.